The 18 T cell receptor beta chains listed next were all sequenced from one sample in a study of blood T cell repertoires in COVID-19. Clones were sequenced by immunoSEQ multiplex PCR, and TCRdb holds only the in-frame ones, with some missing. The table includes hundreds of thousands of clones, more than 75% detected once. The specimen was peripheral blood. These receptors all come from a man between 45 and 60 years old with acute or convalescent COVID-19.

This clone showed up just a few times. The J gene is TRBJ2-7, the V gene TRBV5-5, with D perhaps TRBD2 (5 bases). The CDR3 consists of 13 residues. V was cut by 0 bases and J by 4 bases, with 8 bases left in between. Looked up from germline, CDR1 is SGHKS and CDR2 is YYEKEE (reference sequence). CDR3 sequence (DNA): TGTGCCAGCAGCTTGGGGAGGAGTTACGAGCAGTACTTC. It encodes CASSLGRSYEQYF. The full variable domain, in which reference TRBV5-5 and TRBJ2-7 provide the parts outside the CDR3, is DAGVTQSPTHLIKTRGQQVTLRCSPISGHKSVSWYQQVLGQGPQFIFQYYEKEERGRGNFPDRFSARQFPNYSSELNVNALLLGDSALYLCASSLGRSYEQYFGPGTRLTVT.

This CDR3 reads CASGWTGANTGELFF. CDR3 in DNA: TGTGCTAGTGGTTGGACAGGGGCAAACACCGGGGAGCTGTTTTTT. The chain couples TRBV12-5 to TRBJ2-2, with 9 positions matching TRBD1. The ends lost 4 bases at V and 2 bases at J; junction bases unmatched: 2. This CDR3 comprises 15 residues. Looked up from germline, CDR1 is LGHNT and CDR2 is FRNRAP.

The rearrangement uses TRBV11-2 and TRBJ1-1; D remains unclear. V was shortened by 4 bases and J by 6 bases, with 9 bases between the two germline ends. The germline CDR1 and CDR2 sequences are SGHAT and FQNNGV. CDR3 length: 12 residues. CDR3 sequence (DNA): TGTGCCAGCAGCTCCCTCGGTCCTGAAGCTTTCTTT. Its translation: CASSSLGPEAFF.

This clone was detected a few times. This chain uses TRBV19 with TRBJ1-6; the D is unclear. The V end lost 7 bases, the J end lost 3 bases, and 13 bases lay between the germline ends. This CDR3 has 15 amino acids. Per germline, CDR1 LNHDA and CDR2 SQIVND (reference sequence). In DNA, the CDR3 is TGTGCCAGTAACTCCGGACGGGACTATAATTCACCCCTCCACTTT. Its protein is CASNSGRDYNSPLHF.

The chain uses TRBV7-2 and TRBJ1-5, with D maybe TRBD1 (5 bases). Per the germline V gene, CDR1 is SGHTA and CDR2 is FQGNSA. The germline V and J ends were trimmed by 6 bases and 3 bases, with 18 bases remaining between them. This CDR3 region has 16 residues. CDR3 sequence: CASSQPAGTFNQPQHF. DNA of the CDR3: TGTGCCAGCAGTCAACCCGCAGGGACTTTCAATCAGCCCCAGCATTTT.

This clone was observed many times. V usage is TRBV7-9 and J usage is TRBJ2-3; 15 nucleotides agree with TRBD2. The germline V gene encodes CDR1 SEHNR and CDR2 FQNEAQ (reference sequence). The CDR3 runs to 17 residues. The V segment lost 1 base and the J segment 7 bases; nucleotides outside the gene matches: 6. For the CDR3, the DNA is TGTGCCAGCAGCTTAGGGGGACTAGCGGGAGGCCACTATACGCAGTATTTT. Amino acids: CASSLGGLAGGHYTQYF.

The chain joins TRBV19 to TRBJ1-1, with D perhaps matching TRBD1 (5 bases). The CDR3 is made up of 13 amino acids. Germline V gene sequence: CDR1 LNHDA, CDR2 SQIVND (reference sequence). Trimming took 8 bases from V and 6 from J, leaving 16 bases between them. For the CDR3, the DNA is TGTGCCAGTCAAAGCCAGGGAAGGCCTGAAGCTTTCTTT. Protein product: CASQSQGRPEAFF.

The rearrangement joins TRBV27 to TRBJ1-3; unclear D gene. Germline CDR1 reads MNHEY; CDR2 reads SMNVEV (reference sequence). This CDR3 is built from 16 residues. V was trimmed by 5 bases and J by 0 bases, leaving 14 bases between them. CDR3 region: CASSPNSGFSGNTIYF. CDR3 nucleotide sequence: TGTGCCAGCAGTCCCAACTCAGGTTTCTCTGGAAACACCATATATTTT.

CDR3 sequence reads: CSAKLETQYF. As DNA, the CDR3 is TGCAGTGCTAAGCTGGAGACCCAGTACTTC. This chain connects TRBV20-1 to TRBJ2-5; the D is unclear. Germline CDR1 is DFQATT and CDR2 is SNEGSKA (reference sequence). Trimming left V 4 bases short and J 5 bases short, with 5 bases between. The CDR3 extends over 10 amino acids.

This clone was seen more than once but under ten times. CDR3 nucleotides: TGTGCCAGCAGTGAAGTGACATCGGGAAACACCATATATTTT. This encodes CASSEVTSGNTIYF. The chain couples TRBV25-1 to TRBJ1-3; D gene ambiguous. Germline loops: CDR1 MGHDK, CDR2 SYGVNS. Trimming pared 2 bases from V and 4 bases from J, leaving 9 bases between. The CDR3 sequence is 14 residues long.

The chain recombines TRBV7-6 with TRBJ1-3; D not certain. Germline V gene sequence: CDR1 SGHVS, CDR2 FNYEAQ. CDR3 length equals 13 residues. The V and J ends lost 5 bases and 4 bases respectively, with 9 bases between them. The chain's CDR3 is CASSRARGNTIYF. Written as DNA, the CDR3 is TGTGCCAGCAGCAGAGCGAGAGGAAACACCATATATTTT. The full variable domain, in which reference TRBV7-6 and TRBJ1-3 provide the parts outside the CDR3, is GAGVSQSPRYKVTKRGQDVALRCDPISGHVSLYWYRQALGQGPEFLTYFNYEAQQDKSGLPNDRFSAERPEGSISTLTIQRTEQRDSAMYRCASSRARGNTIYFGEGSWLTVV.

This clone was seen once. V and J are TRBV18 and TRBJ2-5, with a possible D match to TRBD1 (5 bases). The CDR3 runs 14 residues. The V gene's germline CDR1 is KGHSH and CDR2 LQKENI. V was cut by 0 bases and J by 3 bases, with 8 bases left in between. The CDR3 DNA follows: TGTGCCAGCTCACCACCTACAGGTGAAGAGACCCAGTACTTC. Its protein product is CASSPPTGEETQYF.

The chain links TRBV12-3 or TRBV12-4 to TRBJ1-1; D is possibly TRBD1 (6 bases). The CDR3 runs to 12 residues. With 6 bases removed from V and 7 bases from J, the gap between germline ends came to 12 bases. The CDR3 protein is CASSRDRFEAFF. The CDR3 DNA follows: TGTGCCAGCAGCCGCGACAGGTTTGAAGCTTTCTTT.

The chain carries TRBV6-4 and TRBJ1-6; TRBD1 might be the D (5 bases). The germline V gene encodes CDR1 MRHNA and CDR2 SNTAGT. V was clipped by 4 bases and J by 13 bases, with 14 bases between them. The CDR3 runs to 13 residues. CDR3 protein: CASSGQLSPPLHF. The CDR3 bases are TGTGCCAGCAGTGGACAGCTTTCCCCTCCCCTCCACTTT.

The rearrangement uses TRBV10-1 and TRBJ1-1; the D gene is possibly TRBD1 (5 bases). In germline, CDR1 is WNHNN, CDR2 SYGVQD (reference sequence). This CDR3 region has 14 residues. Trimming cost V 4 bases and J 4 bases, with 13 bases left between them. The CDR3 DNA reads TGCGCCAGCAGTGGACAGCTAACGGGCACTGAAGCTTTCTTT. Protein sequence: CASSGQLTGTEAFF.

This rearrangement joins TRBV6-6 to TRBJ2-3; possibly TRBD1 for D (5 bases). The CDR3 has 15 residues. Germline assignment: CDR1 MNHNY and CDR2 SVGAGI (reference sequence). V lost 2 bases and J 2 bases, leaving 11 bases between the germline ends. This CDR3 is CASSYGAGNTDTQYF. The CDR3 DNA reads TGTGCCAGCAGTTACGGGGCAGGGAACACAGATACGCAGTATTTT.

A few counts support this clone. J is TRBJ1-2 and V is TRBV3-1 (or the pseudogene TRBV3-2); D is unclear. This CDR3 is built from 15 residues. V was clipped by 1 base and J by 2 bases, with 11 bases between them. The V gene's germline CDR1 is LGHDT and CDR2 YNNKEL (reference sequence). As DNA, the CDR3 is TGTGCCAGCAGCCAAGGCGCTACCTCGAACTATGGCTACACCTTC. Protein: CASSQGATSNYGYTF.

The V and J genes are TRBV6-6 and TRBJ2-5, with 10 nucleotides matching TRBD2. With V trimmed by 5 bases and J by 5 bases, 14 bases remained unmatched. CDR3 size: 17 residues. CDR1 and CDR2 from the germline V gene are MNHNY and SVGAGI (reference sequence). The CDR3 is CASSPYLLAGGRETQYF. The CDR3 coding sequence is TGTGCCAGCAGTCCCTACCTCTTAGCGGGGGGCCGGGAGACCCAGTACTTC.